This T cell receptor (beta chain) was sequenced in a study of TIL therapy for anti-PD-1-resistant metastatic lung cancer. Study summary: Half of patients were current or former smokers.

This was the immunoSEQ v3 assay. The assay was immunoSEQ multiplex PCR, and TCRdb's table has in-frame clones only and misses some. Of approximately 16,000 clones detected, about 82% appear once; the ten largest clones hold approximately 0.85%. Sample time point: pre-treatment sample, taken before nivolumab and TIL therapy. Enrollment ran from late 2017 to January 2020. Germline CDR1 SGHVS, CDR2 FNYEAQ. Trimming stripped 1 base from V and 5 bases from J, with 11 bases between. The CDR3 has 14 residues. The source of this sequence is a person between 25 and 79 years old with non-small cell lung cancer. The chain carries TRBV7-6 and TRBJ2-5, with D possibly matching TRBD1 (6 bases). The material sequenced was blood, taken at baseline. The CDR3 sequence is CASSLGTARETQYF. CDR3 bases: TGTGCCAGCAGCTTAGGGACAGCCAGGGAGACCCAGTACTTC.